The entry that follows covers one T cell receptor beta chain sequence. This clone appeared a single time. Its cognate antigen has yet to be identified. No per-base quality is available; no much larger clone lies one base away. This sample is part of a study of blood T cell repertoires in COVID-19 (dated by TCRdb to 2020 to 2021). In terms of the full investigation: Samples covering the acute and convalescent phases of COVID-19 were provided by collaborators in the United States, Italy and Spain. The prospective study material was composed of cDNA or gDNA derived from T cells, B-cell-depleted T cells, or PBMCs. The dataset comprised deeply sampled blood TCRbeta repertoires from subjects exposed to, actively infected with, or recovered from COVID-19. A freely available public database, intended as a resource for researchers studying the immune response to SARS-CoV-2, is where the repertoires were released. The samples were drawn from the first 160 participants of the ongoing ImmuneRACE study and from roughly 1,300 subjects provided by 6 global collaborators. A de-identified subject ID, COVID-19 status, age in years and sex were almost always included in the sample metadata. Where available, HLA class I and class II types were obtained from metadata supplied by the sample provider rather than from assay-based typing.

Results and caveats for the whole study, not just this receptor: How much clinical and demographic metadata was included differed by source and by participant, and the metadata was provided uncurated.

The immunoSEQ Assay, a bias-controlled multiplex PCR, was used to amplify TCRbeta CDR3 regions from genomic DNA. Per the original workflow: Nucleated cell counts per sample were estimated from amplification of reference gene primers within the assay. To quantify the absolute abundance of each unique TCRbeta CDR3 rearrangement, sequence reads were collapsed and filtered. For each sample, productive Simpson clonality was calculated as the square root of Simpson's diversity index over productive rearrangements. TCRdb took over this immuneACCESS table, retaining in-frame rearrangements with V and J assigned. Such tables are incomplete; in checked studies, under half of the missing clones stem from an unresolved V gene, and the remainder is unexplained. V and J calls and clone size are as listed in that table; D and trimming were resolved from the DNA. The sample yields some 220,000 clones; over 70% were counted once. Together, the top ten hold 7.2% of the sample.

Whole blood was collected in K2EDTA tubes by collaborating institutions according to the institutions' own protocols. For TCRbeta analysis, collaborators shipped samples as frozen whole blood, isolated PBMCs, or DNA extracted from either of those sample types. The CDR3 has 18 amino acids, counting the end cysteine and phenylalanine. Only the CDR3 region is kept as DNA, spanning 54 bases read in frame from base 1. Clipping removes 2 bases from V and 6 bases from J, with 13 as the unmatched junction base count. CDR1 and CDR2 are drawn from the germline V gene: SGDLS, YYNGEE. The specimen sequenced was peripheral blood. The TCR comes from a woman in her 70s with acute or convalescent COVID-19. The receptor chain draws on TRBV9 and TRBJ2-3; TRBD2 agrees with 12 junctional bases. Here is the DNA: TGTGCCAGCAGCGTGAGACCGACTAGCGGGGGTTCTAAGGATACGCAGTATTTT. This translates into CASSVRPTSGGSKDTQYF.